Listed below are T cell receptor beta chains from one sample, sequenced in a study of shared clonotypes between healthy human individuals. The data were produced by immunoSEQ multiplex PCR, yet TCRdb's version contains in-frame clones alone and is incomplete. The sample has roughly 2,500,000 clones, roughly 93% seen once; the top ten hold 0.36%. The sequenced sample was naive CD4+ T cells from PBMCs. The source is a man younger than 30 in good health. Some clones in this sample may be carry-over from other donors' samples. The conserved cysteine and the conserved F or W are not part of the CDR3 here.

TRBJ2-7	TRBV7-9	ASSLGGAGMMGEQY
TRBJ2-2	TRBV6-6	ASSRQGSDTGELF
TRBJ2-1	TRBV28	ASSFVAGGSYNEQF
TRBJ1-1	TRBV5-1	ASSAQGINTEAF
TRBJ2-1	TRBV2	ALPGADLGGEQF
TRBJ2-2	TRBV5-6	ASSLGQRTGELF
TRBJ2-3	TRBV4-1	ASSQGQGGAADTQY
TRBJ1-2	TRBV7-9	ASSLEAGVGYT
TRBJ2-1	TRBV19	ASSIVGRGGNEQF
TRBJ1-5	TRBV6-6	ASSYRGGNQPQH
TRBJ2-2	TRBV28	ASSLGGTGELF
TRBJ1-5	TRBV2	ASSEGGRWRPQH
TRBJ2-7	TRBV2	ASSAVDWGRY
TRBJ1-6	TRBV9	ASSVGQVNFPLH
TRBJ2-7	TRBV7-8	ASSLRSPTRDAGFSYEQY
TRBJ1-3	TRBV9	ASSVTGTTSSGNTIY
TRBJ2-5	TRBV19	ASSTRGEETQY
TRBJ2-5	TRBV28	ASSLRGLITGLQETQY
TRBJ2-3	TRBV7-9	ASSKLTRETTDTQY
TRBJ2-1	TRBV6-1	ASSEWRLAGGGHNNEQF
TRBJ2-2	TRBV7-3	ASSLFSPGDTGELF
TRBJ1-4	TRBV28	ASSWTGEDEKLF
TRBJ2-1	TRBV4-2	ASSHGPSVEQF
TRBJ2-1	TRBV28	ASSLMRQGYNEQF
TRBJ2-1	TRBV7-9	ASSLVASGRDEQF
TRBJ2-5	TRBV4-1	ASSRPGQGMETQY
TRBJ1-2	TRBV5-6	ASSFRLTGNYGYT
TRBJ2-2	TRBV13	ASSSKVGEINTGELF
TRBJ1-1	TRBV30	ALKARGTEAF
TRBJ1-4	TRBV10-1	ASSRGGLDS
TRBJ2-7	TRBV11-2	ASSPLAGVYEQY
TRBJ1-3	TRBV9	ASSVGPGNTIY
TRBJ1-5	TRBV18	ASSRVDNQPQH
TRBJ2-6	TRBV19	ATALSGALSTLGANVLT
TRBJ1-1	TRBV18	ASSPRTGVDTEAF
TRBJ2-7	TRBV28	ASSPPQRLYAFRLYEQY
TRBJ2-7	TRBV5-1	ASSLYRTSGRAFNEQY